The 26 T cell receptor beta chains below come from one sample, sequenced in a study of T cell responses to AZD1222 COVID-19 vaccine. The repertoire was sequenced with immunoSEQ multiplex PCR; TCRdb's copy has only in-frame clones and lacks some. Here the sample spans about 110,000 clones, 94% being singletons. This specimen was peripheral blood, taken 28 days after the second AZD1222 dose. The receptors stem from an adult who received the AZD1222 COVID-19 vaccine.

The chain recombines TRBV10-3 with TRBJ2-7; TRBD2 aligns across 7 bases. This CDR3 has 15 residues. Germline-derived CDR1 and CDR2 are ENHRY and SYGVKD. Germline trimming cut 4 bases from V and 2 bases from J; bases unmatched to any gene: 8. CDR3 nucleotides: TGTGCCATCAGTGTTGGTAGCGGGCCCCCCTACGAGCAGTACTTC. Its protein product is CAISVGSGPPYEQYF.

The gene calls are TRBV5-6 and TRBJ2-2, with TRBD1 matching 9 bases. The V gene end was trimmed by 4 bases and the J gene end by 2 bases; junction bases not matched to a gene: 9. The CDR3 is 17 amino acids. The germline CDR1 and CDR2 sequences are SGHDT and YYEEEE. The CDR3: CASSSSRDRVNTGELFF. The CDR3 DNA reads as TGTGCCAGCAGCAGCTCCAGGGACAGGGTAAACACCGGGGAGCTGTTTTTT.

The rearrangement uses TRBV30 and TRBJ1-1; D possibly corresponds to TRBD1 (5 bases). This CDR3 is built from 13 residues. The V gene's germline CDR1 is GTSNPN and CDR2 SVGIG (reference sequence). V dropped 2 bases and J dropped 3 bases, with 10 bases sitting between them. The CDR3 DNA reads TGTGCCTGGAGTTGGGGCAGCCACACTGAAGCTTTCTTT. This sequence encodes CAWSWGSHTEAFF.

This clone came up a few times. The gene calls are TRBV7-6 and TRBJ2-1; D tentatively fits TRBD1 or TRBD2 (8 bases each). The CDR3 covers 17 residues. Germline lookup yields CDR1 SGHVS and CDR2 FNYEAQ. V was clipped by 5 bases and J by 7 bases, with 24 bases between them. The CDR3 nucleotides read TGTGCCAGCAGCGATGACAGGGGCTTCCGCGGGGGGAATGAGCAGTTCTTC. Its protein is CASSDDRGFRGGNEQFF.

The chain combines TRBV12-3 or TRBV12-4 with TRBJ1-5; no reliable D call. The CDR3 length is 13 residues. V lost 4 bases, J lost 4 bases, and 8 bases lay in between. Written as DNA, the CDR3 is TGTGCCAGCAGTTCAGAGGCAAATCAGCCCCAGCATTTT. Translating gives CASSSEANQPQHF.

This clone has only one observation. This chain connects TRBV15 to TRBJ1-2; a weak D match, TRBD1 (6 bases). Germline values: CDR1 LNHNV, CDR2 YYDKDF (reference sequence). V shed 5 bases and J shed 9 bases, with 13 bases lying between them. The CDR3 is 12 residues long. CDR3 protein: CATSPGQLRYTF. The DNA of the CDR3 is TGTGCCACCAGCCCAGGACAGCTTCGCTACACCTTC.

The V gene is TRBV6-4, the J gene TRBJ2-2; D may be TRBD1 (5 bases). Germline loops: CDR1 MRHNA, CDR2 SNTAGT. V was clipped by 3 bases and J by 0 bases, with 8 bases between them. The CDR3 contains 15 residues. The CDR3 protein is CASSETDTNTGELFF. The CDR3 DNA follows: TGTGCCAGCAGTGAGACAGATACGAACACCGGGGAGCTGTTTTTT.

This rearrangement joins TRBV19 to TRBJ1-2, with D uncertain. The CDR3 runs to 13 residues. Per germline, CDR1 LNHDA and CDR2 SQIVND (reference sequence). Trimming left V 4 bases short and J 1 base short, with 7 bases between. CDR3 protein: CASSNTINYGYTF. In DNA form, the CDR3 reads TGTGCCAGTAGTAACACAATTAACTATGGCTACACCTTC.

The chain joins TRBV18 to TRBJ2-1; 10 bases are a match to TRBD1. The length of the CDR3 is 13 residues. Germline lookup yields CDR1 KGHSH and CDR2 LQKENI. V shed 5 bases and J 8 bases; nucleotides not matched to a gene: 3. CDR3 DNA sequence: TGTGCCAGCTCAGCCGGGACAGGGGATGAGCAGTTCTTC. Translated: CASSAGTGDEQFF.

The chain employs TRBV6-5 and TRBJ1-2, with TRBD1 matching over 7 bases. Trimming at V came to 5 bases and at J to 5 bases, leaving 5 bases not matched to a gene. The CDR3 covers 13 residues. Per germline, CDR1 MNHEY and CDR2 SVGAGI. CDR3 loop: CASSKGQLYGYTF. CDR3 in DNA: TGTGCCAGCAGTAAGGGACAGTTGTATGGCTACACCTTC.

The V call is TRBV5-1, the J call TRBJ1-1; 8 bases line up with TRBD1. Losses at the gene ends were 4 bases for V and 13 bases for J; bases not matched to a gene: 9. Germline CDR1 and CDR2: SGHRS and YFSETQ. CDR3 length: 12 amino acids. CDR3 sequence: CASSPGDRSGFF. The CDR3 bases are TGCGCCAGCAGCCCGGGGGACAGGTCGGGTTTCTTT.

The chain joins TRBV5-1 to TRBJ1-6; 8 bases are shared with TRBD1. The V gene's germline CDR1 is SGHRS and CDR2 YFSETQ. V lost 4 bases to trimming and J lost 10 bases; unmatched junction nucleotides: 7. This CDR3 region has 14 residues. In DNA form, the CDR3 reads TGCGCCAGCAGCCCGGACAGGGTTTACTCACCCCTCCACTTT. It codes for CASSPDRVYSPLHF. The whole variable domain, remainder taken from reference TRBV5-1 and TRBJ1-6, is KAGVTQTPRYLIKTRGQQVTLSCSPISGHRSVSWYQQTPGQGLQFLFEYFSETQRNKGNFPGRFSGRQFSNSRSEMNVSTLELGDSALYLCASSPDRVYSPLHFGNGTRLTVT.

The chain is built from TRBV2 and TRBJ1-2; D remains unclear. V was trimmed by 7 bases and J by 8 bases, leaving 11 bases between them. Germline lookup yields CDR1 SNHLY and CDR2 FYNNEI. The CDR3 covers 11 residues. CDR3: CASTQVKGYTF. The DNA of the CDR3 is TGTGCCAGCACGCAAGTGAAGGGCTACACCTTC.

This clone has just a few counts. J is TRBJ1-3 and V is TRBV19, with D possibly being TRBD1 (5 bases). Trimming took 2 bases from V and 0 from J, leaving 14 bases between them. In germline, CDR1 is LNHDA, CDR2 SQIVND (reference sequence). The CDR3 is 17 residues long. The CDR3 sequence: CASSIRGPILSGNTIYF. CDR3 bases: TGTGCCAGTAGTATACGGGGCCCTATTCTCTCTGGAAACACCATATATTTT.

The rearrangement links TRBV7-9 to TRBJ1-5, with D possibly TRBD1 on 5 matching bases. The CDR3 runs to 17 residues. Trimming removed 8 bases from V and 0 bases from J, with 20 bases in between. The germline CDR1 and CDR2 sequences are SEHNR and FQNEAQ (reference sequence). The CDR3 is CASGDSGWGDSNQPQHF. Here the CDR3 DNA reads TGTGCCAGCGGCGATTCTGGATGGGGGGATAGCAATCAGCCCCAGCATTTT.

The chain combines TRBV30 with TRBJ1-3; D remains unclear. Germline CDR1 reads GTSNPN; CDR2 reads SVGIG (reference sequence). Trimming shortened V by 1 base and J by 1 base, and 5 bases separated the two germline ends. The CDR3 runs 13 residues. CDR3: CAWSAISGNTIYF. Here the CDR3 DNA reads TGTGCCTGGAGTGCGATTTCTGGAAACACCATATATTTT.

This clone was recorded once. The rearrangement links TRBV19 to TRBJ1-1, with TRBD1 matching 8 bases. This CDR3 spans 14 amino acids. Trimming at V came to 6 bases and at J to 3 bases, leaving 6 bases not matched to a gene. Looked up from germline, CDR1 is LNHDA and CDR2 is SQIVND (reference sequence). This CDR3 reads CASRDDRGDTEAFF. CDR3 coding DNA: TGTGCCAGTAGAGATGACAGGGGAGACACTGAAGCTTTCTTT.

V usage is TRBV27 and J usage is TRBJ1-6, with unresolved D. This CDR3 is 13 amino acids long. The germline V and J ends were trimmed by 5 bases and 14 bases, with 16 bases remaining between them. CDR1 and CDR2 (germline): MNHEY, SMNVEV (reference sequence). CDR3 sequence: CASSPGETGALHF. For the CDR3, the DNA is TGTGCCAGCAGTCCCGGGGAGACTGGCGCCCTCCACTTT.

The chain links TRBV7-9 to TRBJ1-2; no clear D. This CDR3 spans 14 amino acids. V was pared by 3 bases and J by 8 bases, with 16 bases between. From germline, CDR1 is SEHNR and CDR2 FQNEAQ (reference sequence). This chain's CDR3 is CASSFGSLTAGYTF. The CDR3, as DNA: TGTGCCAGCAGCTTCGGCAGTCTTACGGCGGGCTACACCTTC.

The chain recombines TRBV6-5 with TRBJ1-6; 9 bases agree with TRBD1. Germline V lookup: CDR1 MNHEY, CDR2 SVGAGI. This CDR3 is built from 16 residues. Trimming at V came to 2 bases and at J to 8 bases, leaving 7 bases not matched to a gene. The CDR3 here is CASSYLLQGAHSPLHF. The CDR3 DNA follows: TGTGCCAGCAGTTACCTCCTACAGGGGGCTCATTCACCCCTCCACTTT.

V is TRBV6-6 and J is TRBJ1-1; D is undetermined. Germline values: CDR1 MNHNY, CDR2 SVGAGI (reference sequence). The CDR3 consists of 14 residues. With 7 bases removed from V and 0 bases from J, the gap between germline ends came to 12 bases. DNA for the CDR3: TGTGCCAGCATCAAAACCTTAATGAACACTGAAGCTTTCTTT. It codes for CASIKTLMNTEAFF.

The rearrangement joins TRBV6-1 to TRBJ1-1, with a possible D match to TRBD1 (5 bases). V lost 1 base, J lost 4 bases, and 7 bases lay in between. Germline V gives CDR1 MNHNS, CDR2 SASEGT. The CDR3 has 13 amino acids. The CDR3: CASSEGGVTEAFF. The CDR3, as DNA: TGTGCCAGCAGTGAAGGAGGGGTCACTGAAGCTTTCTTT.

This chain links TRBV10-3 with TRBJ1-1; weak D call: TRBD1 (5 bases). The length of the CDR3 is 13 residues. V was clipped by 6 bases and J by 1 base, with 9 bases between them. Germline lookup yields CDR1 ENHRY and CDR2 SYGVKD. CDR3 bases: TGTGCCATCAGAACGGGGGGGAACACTGAAGCTTTCTTT. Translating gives CAIRTGGNTEAFF.

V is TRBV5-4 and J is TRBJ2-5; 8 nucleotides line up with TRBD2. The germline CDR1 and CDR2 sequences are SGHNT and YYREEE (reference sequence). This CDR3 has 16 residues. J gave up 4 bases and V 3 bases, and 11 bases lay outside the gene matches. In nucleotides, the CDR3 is TGTGCCAGCAGCTCCCCCACCGGGGGGGGTGGAGAGACCCAGTACTTC. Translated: CASSSPTGGGGETQYF.

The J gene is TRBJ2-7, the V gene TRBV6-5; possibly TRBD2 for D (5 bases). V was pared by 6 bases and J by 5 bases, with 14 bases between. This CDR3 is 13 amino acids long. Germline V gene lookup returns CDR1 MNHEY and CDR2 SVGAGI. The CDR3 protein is CASSLAHVDEQYF. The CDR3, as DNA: TGTGCCAGCAGCCTAGCTCATGTTGACGAGCAGTACTTC.

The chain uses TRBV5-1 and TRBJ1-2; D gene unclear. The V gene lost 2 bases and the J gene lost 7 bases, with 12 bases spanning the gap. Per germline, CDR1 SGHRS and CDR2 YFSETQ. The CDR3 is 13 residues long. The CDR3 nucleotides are TGCGCCAGCAGCTTTGGGGAAGTGGGTGGCTACACCTTC. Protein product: CASSFGEVGGYTF.